These 18 T cell receptor beta chains came from one sample sequenced in a study of human T cells and chemical hapten exposure (dated by TCRdb to the early 2020s). Library preparation employed RACE. The reads were generated on a NextSeq 500. TCRdb took the public reads, trimmed them with fastp at Q25, ran MiXCR for clone calling and kept in-frame beta chains. Each CDR3 protein gets just one entry, which takes the most common genes and DNA from the rows behind it. This sample is represented by under 130,000 distinct CDR3 sequences; under 40% of them were singletons. The ten largest clones represent roughly 2.7% of the sample. Explained via the paper, the time point label denotes: patch test 3, about 24 weeks after DPC sensitization. The label giving this sample's treatment or condition can be read as: therapeutic diphenylcyclopropenone sensitization with weekly scalp DPC. The sequences come from whole blood, collected in connection with sensitization to the hapten diphenylcyclopropenone (DPC). The source is a man aged 40-55 years with alopecia areata. Some clones in this sample may be carry-over from other donors' samples.

The rearrangement links TRBV10-3 to TRBJ2-1; 7 bases map to TRBD2. CDR1 and CDR2 from the germline V gene are ENHRY and SYGVKD. The ends lost 4 bases at V and 1 base at J; junction bases unmatched: 4. CDR3 length: 15 amino acids. CDR3 sequence reads: CAISASGMSYNEQFF. The CDR3 bases are TGTGCCATCAGTGCAAGCGGGATGTCCTACAATGAGCAGTTCTTC.

This clonotype was found a few times. The gene calls are TRBV4-1 and TRBJ2-3; D remains ambiguous. V dropped 3 bases and J dropped 0 bases, with 10 bases sitting between them. The germline V gene encodes CDR1 MGHRA and CDR2 YSYEKL. The CDR3 totals 15 residues. CDR3 DNA sequence: TGCGCCAGCAGCCATGGCGGATCTAGCACAGATACGCAGTATTTT. It specifies CASSHGGSSTDTQYF.

At least ten counts were recorded for this clonotype. V gene TRBV9 combines with J gene TRBJ2-3; no clear D. CDR3 length equals 13 residues. Germline-derived CDR1 and CDR2 are SGDLS and YYNGEE. V shed 3 bases and J shed 3 bases, with 8 bases lying between them. CDR3 sequence (DNA): TGTGCCAGCAGCGAGGTAGGAACAGATACGCAGTATTTT. Encoded protein: CASSEVGTDTQYF.

The chain links TRBV6-2 or TRBV6-3 to TRBJ1-4; the D gene is possibly TRBD1 (5 bases). Trimming removed 2 bases from V and 6 bases from J, with 13 bases in between. This CDR3 comprises 15 residues. Germline CDR1 reads MNHEY; CDR2 reads SVGEGT. The DNA for the CDR3 is TGTGCCAGCAGTTACACCGGGACGTTTTATGAAAAACTGTTTTTT. This sequence encodes CASSYTGTFYEKLFF.

In this sample, this clonotype turned up a few times. This chain connects TRBV28 to TRBJ2-3; 8 bases agree with TRBD2. CDR1 and CDR2 (germline): MDHEN, SYDVKM. The V gene end was trimmed by 6 bases and the J gene end by 3 bases; junction bases not matched to a gene: 8. The CDR3 length is 15 residues. CDR3 sequence: CASSQVAGNTDTQYF. DNA of the CDR3: TGTGCCAGCAGCCAAGTAGCGGGAAATACAGATACGCAGTATTTT.

The sample holds a few counts of this clonotype. The CDR3 reads CASSPTEYEQFF. Written as DNA, the CDR3 is TGTGCCAGCAGCCCCACTGAATATGAGCAGTTCTTC. The chain joins TRBV9 to TRBJ2-1, with D unresolved. The CDR3 runs to 12 residues. V was cut by 4 bases and J by 8 bases, with 10 bases left in between. Germline lookup yields CDR1 SGDLS and CDR2 YYNGEE. Full variable domain (rest looked up from reference TRBV9 and TRBJ2-1): DSGVTQTPKHLITATGQRVTLRCSPRSGDLSVYWYQQSLDQGLQFLIQYYNGEERAKGNILERFSAQQFPDLHSELNLSSLELGDSALYFCASSPTEYEQFFGPGTRLTVL.

Ten or more counts support this clonotype. The chain's CDR3 is CASSPDGPNYGYTF. The CDR3 bases are TGTGCCAGCAGTCCAGACGGTCCTAACTATGGCTACACCTTC. The genes are TRBV12-3 or TRBV12-4 and TRBJ1-2; D is unresolved. V was pared by 5 bases and J by 0 bases, with 10 bases between. The CDR3 covers 14 residues.

The chain employs TRBV5-1 and TRBJ2-3, with 7 bases aligning to TRBD1. V dropped 3 bases and J dropped 0; count of bases not matched to a gene: 4. The CDR3 covers 15 residues. Per germline, CDR1 SGHRS and CDR2 YFSETQ. The CDR3 loop is CASSSGQTSTDTQYF. The CDR3 DNA reads TGCGCCAGCAGCTCGGGACAGACTAGCACAGATACGCAGTATTTT.

This chain connects TRBV18 to TRBJ1-5; D might be TRBD1 (6 bases). Germline loops: CDR1 KGHSH, CDR2 LQKENI. Trimming cost V 3 bases and J 5 bases, with 17 bases left between them. This CDR3 spans 16 amino acids. CDR3 region: CASSPRLQGWDQPQHF. CDR3 in DNA: TGTGCCAGCTCACCGCGGCTACAGGGATGGGATCAGCCCCAGCATTTT.

The genes are TRBV27 and TRBJ2-5, with TRBD2 matching over 9 bases. Germline V gene data show CDR1 as MNHEY and CDR2 as SMNVEV (reference sequence). V lost 0 bases, J lost 5 bases, and 10 bases stayed unmatched. The CDR3 runs 17 residues. The CDR3 nucleotides are TGTGCCAGCAGTTTATCGCGGCTAGCGGGAAATCCCGAGACCCAGTACTTC. This translates into CASSLSRLAGNPETQYF.

This clonotype was recorded a few times. This chain connects TRBV13 to TRBJ1-1; perhaps TRBD1 as D (6 bases). This CDR3 contains 14 residues. V lost 6 bases, J lost 6 bases, and 17 bases lay in between. Germline V gene data show CDR1 as PRHDT and CDR2 as FYEKMQ (reference sequence). The CDR3 here is CASRRGGKGAEAFF. In DNA form, the CDR3 reads TGTGCCAGCAGGAGGGGGGGGAAGGGGGCTGAAGCTTTCTTT.

V is TRBV12-3 or TRBV12-4 and J is TRBJ2-1; the match to TRBD2 covers 9 bases. The CDR3 is 17 residues long. With 5 bases clipped from V and 8 bases from J, the junction kept 16 bases outside the gene matches. The CDR3 DNA is TGTGCCAGCAGTGTAGGGGGGGGGGCTAGCGGGAAGGATGAGCAGTTCTTC. Protein sequence: CASSVGGGASGKDEQFF.

The genes are TRBV29-1 and TRBJ1-2; 7 nucleotides line up with TRBD1. CDR1 SQVTM and CDR2 ANQGSEA come from the germline V gene. The V and J ends lost 7 bases and 4 bases, in that order; junction bases with no gene match: 9. The CDR3 extends over 13 amino acids. As DNA, the CDR3 is TGCAGCGCAAACCCCACAGGGGCCTATGGCTACACCTTC. Amino acids: CSANPTGAYGYTF.

This clonotype was counted a few times. This chain uses TRBV11-2 with TRBJ1-2; the D is unclear. Trimming removed 1 base at V and 4 bases at J, with 10 bases between. The CDR3 is 14 residues long. The germline V gene encodes CDR1 SGHAT and CDR2 FQNNGV. This CDR3 reads CASSLGILGYGYTF. Written as DNA, the CDR3 is TGTGCCAGCAGCTTAGGAATCTTGGGCTATGGCTACACCTTC.

The genes are TRBV12-3 or TRBV12-4 and TRBJ2-3; maybe TRBD2 (6 bases). This CDR3 is 16 amino acids long. V was pared by 4 bases and J by 1 base, with 15 bases between. The CDR3 coding sequence is TGTGCCAGCAGTTCCTTAGCGGAGACGGGCACAGATACGCAGTATTTT. Residues: CASSSLAETGTDTQYF.

This chain links TRBV28 with TRBJ2-5; maybe TRBD1 (6 bases). Per the germline V gene, CDR1 is MDHEN and CDR2 is SYDVKM. The V and J ends lost 3 bases and 9 bases respectively, with 11 bases between them. The CDR3 has 12 amino acids. The chain's CDR3 is CASSLLAGAQYF. The DNA for the CDR3 is TGTGCCAGCAGTTTGTTGGCAGGGGCCCAGTACTTC.

The chain links TRBV6-2 or TRBV6-3 to TRBJ2-7; the match to TRBD2 covers 10 bases. V lost 10 bases to trimming and J lost 7 bases; unmatched junction nucleotides: 10. Germline V gene sequence: CDR1 MNHEY, CDR2 SVGEGT. The CDR3 is made up of 13 amino acids. This CDR3 reads CATQREGLREQYF. The CDR3 DNA reads as TGTGCCACCCAGCGGGAGGGACTTAGGGAGCAGTACTTC.

In its sample, this clonotype was seen a few times. V gene TRBV12-3 or TRBV12-4 combines with J gene TRBJ2-7; D not resolved. The CDR3 is 12 amino acids. Deletions cut 3 bases from V and 4 bases from J, with 7 bases between. The CDR3: CASSFWAYEQYF. The CDR3 nucleotides are TGTGCCAGCAGTTTTTGGGCGTACGAGCAGTACTTC.